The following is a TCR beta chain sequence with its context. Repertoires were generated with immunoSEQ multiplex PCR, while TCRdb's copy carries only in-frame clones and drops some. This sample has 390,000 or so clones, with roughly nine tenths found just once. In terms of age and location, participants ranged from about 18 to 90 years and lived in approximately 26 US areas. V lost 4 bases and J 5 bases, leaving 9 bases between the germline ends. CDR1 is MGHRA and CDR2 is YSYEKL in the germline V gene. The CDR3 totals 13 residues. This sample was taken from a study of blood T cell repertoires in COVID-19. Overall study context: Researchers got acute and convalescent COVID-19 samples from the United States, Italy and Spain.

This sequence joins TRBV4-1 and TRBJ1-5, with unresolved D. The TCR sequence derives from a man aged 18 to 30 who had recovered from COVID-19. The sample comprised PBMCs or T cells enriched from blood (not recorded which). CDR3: CASSPTQDQPQHF. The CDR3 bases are TGCGCCAGCAGCCCAACACAAGATCAGCCCCAGCATTTT.